One sample yielded the 14 T cell receptor beta chains listed below, sequenced in a study of chemoradiotherapy in HPV16-positive cancers. Data came from immunoSEQ multiplex PCR; TCRdb stores just in-frame clones and leaves some out. The sample includes 12,000 or so clones, around 90% of them seen just once. Sequenced here: blood, sampled from a patient who underwent chemoradiotherapy. These receptors were obtained from a human donor with HPV-associated anogenital cancer.

The chain links TRBV6-1 to TRBJ1-1, with 10 bases lining up with TRBD1. Germline V gene lookup returns CDR1 MNHNS and CDR2 SASEGT. Trimming at V came to 6 bases and at J to 3 bases, leaving 1 base not matched to a gene. The CDR3 extends over 13 amino acids. CDR3 in amino acids: CASSGTGDTEAFF. The DNA for the CDR3 is TGTGCCAGCAGCGGGACAGGGGACACTGAAGCTTTCTTT.

This clone was detected a few times. V and J are TRBV2 and TRBJ1-5; the D is unclear. The CDR3 extends over 15 amino acids. Germline V gene lookup returns CDR1 SNHLY and CDR2 FYNNEI. The ends were cut back, 6 bases at V and 0 bases at J, with 12 bases in the middle. CDR3 DNA sequence: TGTGCCAGCAGGGTCCAGGTCGATAGCAATCAGCCCCAGCATTTT. The encoded protein is CASRVQVDSNQPQHF.

Regarding this clone: The junction differs from germline at one of its ends, possibly a read error. The rearrangement links TRBV7-2 to TRBJ2-5, with D possibly TRBD1 on 5 matching bases. Looked up from germline, CDR1 is SGHTA and CDR2 is FQGNSA. The CDR3 runs 15 residues. The CDR3 sequence: CASSLDGREGETQYF. The CDR3, as DNA: TGTGCCAGCAGTTTAGACGGCAGGGAAGGAGAGACCCAGTACTTC.

This clone was observed a single time. The rearrangement uses TRBV5-1 and TRBJ1-1, with D maybe TRBD1 (6 bases). Per the germline V gene, CDR1 is SGHRS and CDR2 is YFSETQ. The CDR3 consists of 16 residues. V lost 3 bases and J lost 2, with 17 bases in between. The CDR3 DNA follows: TGCGCCAGCAGCTCATCCCAAGGGGGTCCCAACACTGAAGCTTTCTTT. Translating it yields CASSSSQGGPNTEAFF.

About this clone: At the DNA level, this CDR3 is encoded by other sequences in the same sample as well. V and J are TRBV11-3 and TRBJ1-1; D not certain. Trimming left V 6 bases short and J 0 bases short, with 8 bases between. The CDR3 runs 13 residues. Germline CDR1 is SGHNT and CDR2 is YENEEA. CDR3 coding DNA: TGTGCCAGCAGTTCGACGATGAACACTGAAGCTTTCTTT. This gives the protein CASSSTMNTEAFF.

V and J are TRBV7-2 and TRBJ2-7; D remains unclear. In germline, CDR1 is SGHTA, CDR2 FQGNSA. The CDR3 is made up of 12 amino acids. V gave up 5 bases and J gave up 3 bases, with 8 bases separating them. CDR3: CASSRQDYEQYF. DNA for the CDR3: TGTGCCAGCAGCCGACAAGACTACGAGCAGTACTTC.

This clone is a singleton in its sample. The V gene is TRBV14, the J gene TRBJ2-7; D is possibly TRBD1 (7 bases). The CDR3 runs 16 residues. V gave up 0 bases and J gave up 4 bases, with 16 bases separating them. Germline CDR1 reads SGHDN; CDR2 reads FVKESK. CDR3 in amino acids: CASSQDEGADYYEQYV. As DNA, the CDR3 is TGTGCCAGCAGCCAAGATGAGGGGGCGGACTATTACGAGCAGTACGTC.

CDR3 sequence (DNA): TGTGCCAGCAGCGATCGGTCTGGGGCCAACGTCCTGACTTTC. Translated, it gives CASSDRSGANVLTF. The chain recombines TRBV9 with TRBJ2-6; D is uncertain. The CDR3 runs to 14 residues. V was trimmed by 3 bases and J by 1 base, leaving 5 bases between them. The germline V gene encodes CDR1 SGDLS and CDR2 YYNGEE. The full variable domain, its missing parts supplied by reference TRBV9 and TRBJ2-6, is DSGVTQTPKHLITATGQRVTLRCSPRSGDLSVYWYQQSLDQGLQFLIQYYNGEERAKGNILERFSAQQFPDLHSELNLSSLELGDSALYFCASSDRSGANVLTFGAGSRLTVL.

The CDR3, as DNA: TGTGCCAGCAGGAAAGGACAGGCAATCCAAGAGACCCAGTACTTC. Translated, it gives CASRKGQAIQETQYF. The chain carries TRBV14 and TRBJ2-5, with 7 positions matching TRBD1. Losses at the gene ends were 6 bases for V and 1 base for J; bases not matched to a gene: 8. Germline V CDR1 and CDR2: SGHDN, FVKESK. CDR3 size: 15 residues. The whole variable domain, filled in from reference TRBV14 and TRBJ2-5, reads EAGVTQFPSHSVIEKGQTVTLRCDPISGHDNLYWYRRVMGKEIKFLLHFVKESKQDESGMPNNRFLAERTGGTYSTLKVQPAELEDSGVYFCASRKGQAIQETQYFGPGTRLLVL.

J is TRBJ2-6 and V is TRBV6-4; D remains ambiguous. CDR3 length: 15 residues. The germline gives CDR1 MRHNA, CDR2 SNTAGT. The V end lost 0 bases, the J end lost 0 bases, and 3 bases lay between the germline ends. The CDR3 nucleotides read TGTGCCAGCAGTGACTCCAGCTCTGGGGCCAACGTCCTGACTTTC. Its protein product is CASSDSSSGANVLTF.

For the CDR3, the DNA is TGTGCCACCAGCAGAGCGGGGCTTCGGGAGTACAATGAGCAGTTCTTC. Residues: CATSRAGLREYNEQFF. The chain couples TRBV15 to TRBJ2-1, with D maybe TRBD2 (6 bases). CDR1 LNHNV and CDR2 YYDKDF come from the germline V gene (reference sequence). CDR3 length: 16 amino acids. Deletions cut 1 base from V and 4 bases from J, with 14 bases between.

J is TRBJ1-5 and V is TRBV7-6; D is uncertain. The CDR3 covers 15 residues. The V gene lost 1 base and the J gene lost 1 base, with 8 bases spanning the gap. From germline, CDR1 is SGHVS and CDR2 FNYEAQ. DNA for the CDR3: TGTGCCAGCAGCTTAGGGAGTCAAAGCAATCAGCCCCAGCATTTT. It translates to CASSLGSQSNQPQHF.

The chain's CDR3 is CASQSMEVNSPLHF. The CDR3 region has the DNA TGTGCCAGTCAGAGTATGGAGGTTAATTCACCCCTCCACTTT. The chain uses TRBV19 and TRBJ1-6; no definite D call. V was cut by 8 bases and J by 6 bases, with 14 bases left in between. The CDR3 is 14 residues long. CDR1 is LNHDA, CDR2 SQIVND, per germline (reference sequence).

The sample holds one count of this clone. The chain carries TRBV30 and TRBJ2-5; D may be TRBD1 (6 bases). This CDR3 region has 15 residues. Trimming removed 2 bases from V and 3 bases from J, with 16 bases in between. From germline, CDR1 is GTSNPN and CDR2 SVGIG (reference sequence). CDR3 bases: TGTGCCTGGAGTTTAGGGGGAAAGACCGAAGAGACCCAGTACTTC. Translation: CAWSLGGKTEETQYF. Together with reference TRBV30 and TRBJ2-5, the CDR3 gives the full variable domain: SQTIHQWPATLVQPVGSPLSLECTVEGTSNPNLYWYRQAAGRGLQLLFYSVGIGQISSEVPQNLSASRPQDRQFILSSKKLLLSDSGFYLCAWSLGGKTEETQYFGPGTRLLVL.